The 30 T cell receptor beta chains reported below all come from one sample, sequenced in a study of CD8 T cells in Susac syndrome (dated by TCRdb to about 2019). Library preparation used the immunoSEQ multiplex PCR assay. RNA was extracted using the RNeasy kit, and 0.5 to 1 microgram was reverse transcribed with random hexamers. In TCRdb, the public reads were trimmed at Q25 with fastp and aligned with MiXCR, with productive beta chains retained. When rows share a CDR3 protein, they turn into one entry using the most common DNA and genes. The sample yields about 160,000 distinct CDR3 sequences; 92% were counted once. Of the sample, approximately 0.073% falls within the top ten clones. Sequencing was done on a sample of CD4+ T cells from PBMCs. The source is a human donor in good health.

The V gene is TRBV30, the J gene TRBJ1-1, with a weak D call TRBD1 (5 bases). The ends were cut back, 2 bases at V and 5 bases at J, with 12 bases in the middle. Germline values: CDR1 GTSNPN, CDR2 SVGIG (reference sequence). CDR3 length: 13 amino acids. The DNA for the CDR3 is TGTGCCTGGAGTCGGGGGGTGAGGACTGAAGCTTTCTTT. It yields the protein CAWSRGVRTEAFF.

The chain recombines TRBV9 with TRBJ2-2; tentatively, D is TRBD1 (6 bases). V was pared by 2 bases and J by 5 bases, with 13 bases between. The CDR3 has 15 amino acids. CDR1 SGDLS and CDR2 YYNGEE come from the germline V gene. The CDR3 reads CASSVQTQGTGELFF. In DNA, the CDR3 is TGTGCCAGCAGCGTCCAGACACAGGGAACCGGGGAGCTGTTTTTT.

The genes are TRBV6-2 or TRBV6-3 and TRBJ2-7; 9 positions match TRBD2. The CDR3 is 14 residues long. The V gene end was trimmed by 2 bases and the J gene end by 6 bases; junction bases not matched to a gene: 5. The germline gives CDR1 MNHEY, CDR2 SVGEGT. This chain's CDR3 is CASSYIAGAVEQYF. CDR3 coding DNA: TGTGCCAGCAGTTACATAGCGGGAGCTGTCGAGCAGTACTTC.

V and J are TRBV11-2 and TRBJ2-7; D is possibly TRBD2 (6 bases). Germline CDR1 and CDR2: SGHAT and FQNNGV. This CDR3 has 16 amino acids. Trimming cost V 2 bases and J 5 bases, with 19 bases left between them. The CDR3 coding sequence is TGTGCCAGCAGCTTACTCCGCGGAGGGCTCCTCAACGAGCAGTACTTC. It specifies CASSLLRGGLLNEQYF.

The V gene is TRBV28, the J gene TRBJ2-3, with TRBD2 as a possible D gene (5 bases). This CDR3 contains 14 residues. The germline CDR1 and CDR2 sequences are MDHEN and SYDVKM. V lost 2 bases to trimming and J lost 4 bases, with 10 bases between them. CDR3 sequence reads: CASSLGGPPDTQYF. The CDR3 region has the DNA TGTGCCAGCAGTTTAGGCGGGCCCCCAGATACGCAGTATTTT.

The J gene is TRBJ1-5, the V gene TRBV3-1, with a tentative D call TRBD1 (5 bases). V was clipped by 1 base and J by 7 bases, with 11 bases between them. Germline V gene data show CDR1 as LGHDT and CDR2 as YNNKEL (reference sequence). The CDR3 is made up of 14 amino acids. The CDR3 sequence: CASSQAAGKQPQHF. CDR3 sequence (DNA): TGTGCCAGCAGCCAAGCTGCAGGGAAGCAGCCCCAGCATTTT.

This clonotype was observed a few times. The V and J genes are TRBV12-3 or TRBV12-4 and TRBJ2-7; D gene ambiguous. This CDR3 is 12 amino acids long. Trimming removed 6 bases from V and 6 bases from J, with 12 bases in between. CDR3 amino acids: CASSVNRLEQYF. In DNA form, the CDR3 reads TGTGCCAGCAGCGTAAACCGGCTCGAGCAGTACTTC.

This clonotype appeared once. V and J are TRBV23-1 and TRBJ1-1; tentatively, D is TRBD1 (6 bases). Being an ORF, TRBV23-1 has a function that is uncertain. The CDR3 has 14 amino acids. Trimming cost V 7 bases and J 0 bases, with 12 bases left between them. CDR3 bases: TGCGCCAGCAAACGGGACACTATGAACACTGAAGCTTTCTTT. As protein: CASKRDTMNTEAFF.

The V gene is TRBV27, the J gene TRBJ2-3; D gene unclear. V was trimmed by 5 bases and J by 6 bases, leaving 9 bases between them. This CDR3 has 12 residues. The V gene's germline CDR1 is MNHEY and CDR2 SMNVEV (reference sequence). The CDR3 loop is CASSPLGDTQYF. CDR3 nucleotides: TGTGCCAGCAGTCCTTTGGGGGATACGCAGTATTTT.

The V and J genes are TRBV6-5 and TRBJ1-6, with D tentatively TRBD1 (5 bases). CDR1 is MNHEY and CDR2 is SVGAGI in the germline V gene. Trimming left V 3 bases short and J 13 bases short, with 19 bases between. This CDR3 has 15 residues. DNA for the CDR3: TGTGCCAGCAGTTATTCAGACAGACCTCGCTCGCCCCTCCACTTT. Protein: CASSYSDRPRSPLHF.

The rearrangement uses TRBV12-3 or TRBV12-4 and TRBJ2-7; 11 bases are shared with TRBD1. V dropped 6 bases and J dropped 9; count of bases not matched to a gene: 19. This CDR3 is 17 amino acids long. In DNA form, the CDR3 reads TGTGCCAGCAGCCGGGACAGGGGGACCGGCGCTTCTACGGGGCAGTACTTC. Translation: CASSRDRGTGASTGQYF.

The rearrangement links TRBV5-1 to TRBJ2-5, with a tentative D call TRBD1 (5 bases). The CDR3 has 16 residues. CDR1 SGHRS and CDR2 YFSETQ come from the germline V gene. V gave up 0 bases and J gave up 0 bases, with 12 bases separating them. The CDR3 here is CASSLGRVSHQETQYF. For the CDR3, the DNA is TGCGCCAGCAGCTTGGGCAGGGTATCCCACCAAGAGACCCAGTACTTC.

This clonotype was counted a few times. The J gene is TRBJ2-5, the V gene TRBV7-8, with D maybe TRBD2 (6 bases). CDR1 is SGHVS and CDR2 is FQNEAQ in the germline V gene. CDR3 length equals 13 residues. The V end lost 5 bases, the J end lost 3 bases, and 10 bases lay between the germline ends. The CDR3: CASSPPGEETQYF. For the CDR3, the DNA is TGTGCCAGCAGCCCCCCGGGAGAAGAGACCCAGTACTTC.

The chain carries TRBV30 and TRBJ2-3, with D tentatively TRBD1 (5 bases). Germline assignment: CDR1 GTSNPN and CDR2 SVGIG (reference sequence). The CDR3 length is 14 residues. The ends were cut back, 0 bases at V and 6 bases at J, with 13 bases in the middle. CDR3 sequence reads: CAWSVGHYFDTQYF. The CDR3 DNA reads TGTGCCTGGAGTGTAGGACATTACTTCGATACGCAGTATTTT.

The J gene is TRBJ1-1, the V gene TRBV20-1; 12 positions match TRBD1. The CDR3 length is 13 residues. The trim removed 6 bases at V and 6 bases at J, leaving 5 bases unmatched. Germline values: CDR1 DFQATT, CDR2 SNEGSKA (reference sequence). The CDR3 bases are TGCAGTGCCCCGGGACAGGGGGCCGCTGAAGCTTTCTTT. Its protein is CSAPGQGAAEAFF.

V usage is TRBV11-2 and J usage is TRBJ2-7, with TRBD2 matching over 7 bases. Germline trimming cut 8 bases from V and 4 bases from J; bases unmatched to any gene: 5. Germline loops: CDR1 SGHAT, CDR2 FQNNGV. CDR3 length: 12 residues. CDR3 amino acids: CASERGGYEQYF. CDR3 nucleotide sequence: TGTGCCAGCGAGCGGGGAGGGTACGAGCAGTACTTC.

V gene TRBV6-5 combines with J gene TRBJ2-7; weak D call: TRBD1 (6 bases). Trimming stripped 0 bases from V and 4 bases from J, with 13 bases between. This CDR3 comprises 15 residues. Germline CDR1 MNHEY, CDR2 SVGAGI. The CDR3 bases are TGTGCCAGCAGTTACTCGAAACAGGGTCTATACGAGCAGTACTTC. It encodes CASSYSKQGLYEQYF.

This clonotype was recorded once. V usage is TRBV5-6 and J usage is TRBJ2-2, with TRBD1 matching over 8 bases. The V segment lost 4 bases and the J segment 5 bases; nucleotides outside the gene matches: 7. The CDR3 spans 15 residues. Germline CDR1 and CDR2: SGHDT and YYEEEE. CDR3 in DNA: TGTGCCAGCAGCGAGACAGGGGTACGGACCGGGGAGCTGTTTTTT. Translation gives CASSETGVRTGELFF.

V and J are TRBV3-1 and TRBJ2-1, with 14 nucleotides matching TRBD2. Germline CDR1 LGHDT, CDR2 YNNKEL (reference sequence). CDR3 size: 21 residues. V gave up 4 bases and J gave up 0 bases; unmatched junction bases: 14. As DNA, the CDR3 is TGTGCCAGCAGCCTGGGGATGACTAGCGGGAGGGATTTCTACTCCTACAATGAGCAGTTCTTC. Translation gives CASSLGMTSGRDFYSYNEQFF.

The DNA of the CDR3 is TGTGCCAGCAGTCGCGACAGGAACACCGGGGAGCTGTTTTTT. Translation: CASSRDRNTGELFF. J is TRBJ2-2 and V is TRBV6-5; TRBD1 is a possible D gene (5 bases). Germline V gives CDR1 MNHEY, CDR2 SVGAGI. The length of the CDR3 is 14 residues. The V end lost 5 bases, the J end lost 1 base, and 8 bases lay between the germline ends.

The chain uses TRBV27 and TRBJ1-2; tentatively, D is TRBD1 (6 bases). The CDR3 runs to 15 residues. Trimming left V 3 bases short and J 4 bases short, with 15 bases between. Germline CDR1 and CDR2: MNHEY and SMNVEV (reference sequence). The CDR3 protein is CASSFWGEQGYGYTF. For the CDR3, the DNA is TGTGCCAGCAGTTTTTGGGGGGAACAGGGCTATGGCTACACCTTC.

The chain has TRBV9 and TRBJ2-5, with TRBD2 identical over 7 bases. The V gene's germline CDR1 is SGDLS and CDR2 YYNGEE. Trimming at V came to 4 bases and at J to 5 bases, leaving 11 bases not matched to a gene. This CDR3 spans 15 amino acids. CDR3 DNA sequence: TGTGCCAGCAGCCCCGGGATGGGAGGGAAGGAGACCCAGTACTTC. Protein product: CASSPGMGGKETQYF.

V and J are TRBV28 and TRBJ2-7; maybe TRBD1 (5 bases). Trimming pared 3 bases from V and 3 bases from J, leaving 18 bases between. The CDR3 spans 16 residues. Per the germline V gene, CDR1 is MDHEN and CDR2 is SYDVKM. CDR3 nucleotide sequence: TGTGCCAGCAGTTTCCCCGGTTCGCAGGGAATCTACGAGCAGTACTTC. It specifies CASSFPGSQGIYEQYF.

Only one count was recorded for this clonotype. The chain has TRBV11-1 and TRBJ2-3, with D maybe TRBD1 (5 bases). Germline V gene sequence: CDR1 SGHAT, CDR2 FQDESV (reference sequence). The CDR3 totals 11 residues. V was pared by 11 bases and J by 3 bases, with 9 bases between. The CDR3 spells CAHRYTDTQYF. CDR3 sequence (DNA): TGTGCCCACAGGTATACAGATACGCAGTATTTT. Full variable domain (remainder filled in from reference TRBV11-1 and TRBJ2-3): EAEVAQSPRYKITEKSQAVAFWCDPISGHATLYWYRQILGQGPELLVQFQDESVVDDSQLPKDRFSAERLKGVDSTLKIQPAELGDSAMYLCAHRYTDTQYFGPGTRLTVL.

J is TRBJ2-7 and V is TRBV18; either TRBD1 or TRBD2 may fit D (5 bases each). V lost 6 bases and J lost 2, with 17 bases in between. This CDR3 spans 15 amino acids. Germline-derived CDR1 and CDR2 are KGHSH and LQKENI. The CDR3 DNA is TGTGCCAGCTCGCGGTACCGGGACGAAGCCTACGAGCAGTACTTC. It is translated as CASSRYRDEAYEQYF.

The genes are TRBV7-9 and TRBJ1-6; D is undetermined. Deletions cut 5 bases from V and 1 base from J, with 9 bases between. CDR1 and CDR2 from the germline V gene are SEHNR and FQNEAQ (reference sequence). CDR3 length equals 15 residues. In DNA form, the CDR3 reads TGTGCCAGCAGCCCTGTAGGGTCCTATAATTCACCCCTCCACTTT. Translation gives CASSPVGSYNSPLHF.

CDR3 bases: TGTGCCAGCAGTTCGACAGGGTTGAACACTGAAGCTTTCTTT. Its translation: CASSSTGLNTEAFF. This chain connects TRBV28 to TRBJ1-1; 7 bases match TRBD1. Germline V gene sequence: CDR1 MDHEN, CDR2 SYDVKM. There are 14 residues in the CDR3. The junction had 2 bases not matched to a gene; V was cut back by 4 bases and J by 0 bases.

This rearrangement joins TRBV2 to TRBJ1-5, with D hard to call. Between the trimmed V and J ends, which lost 11 bases and 7 bases, there was a span of 18 bases. Germline assignment: CDR1 SNHLY and CDR2 FYNNEI. The CDR3 covers 13 residues. The CDR3 sequence: CAAARENGQPQHF. The CDR3 DNA is TGTGCCGCAGCACGGGAAAACGGGCAGCCCCAGCATTTT.

The J gene is TRBJ1-2, the V gene TRBV4-3; 8 bases line up with TRBD1. Looked up from germline, CDR1 is LGHNA and CDR2 is YSLEER. With V trimmed by 3 bases and J by 5 bases, 5 bases remained unmatched. This CDR3 region has 14 residues. The DNA of the CDR3 is TGCGCCAGCAGCCAGCCGGACAGGGCATATGGCTACACCTTC. It codes for CASSQPDRAYGYTF.

This clonotype was seen just once. V is TRBV19 and J is TRBJ1-5; no reliable D call. The V end was cut by 1 base, the J end by 4 bases, with 8 bases between. The CDR3 is 14 amino acids. Germline V lookup: CDR1 LNHDA, CDR2 SQIVND (reference sequence). The CDR3 sequence is CASSIAGRNQPQHF. In nucleotides, the CDR3 is TGTGCCAGTAGTATAGCGGGGAGGAATCAGCCCCAGCATTTT.